This TCR beta chain was captured by sequencing in a study of cytomegalovirus exposure and HLA in healthy donors. Whole-study findings and limits: The authors enumerated 150 to 200 TCR beta chains as linked to cytomegalovirus. Common viral pathogens seemed, in a later analysis, to connect with several of the most significant clusters.

Despite likely unrecorded immune exposures, the donors were nominally healthy at the time of sampling. V was pared by 5 bases and J by 1 base, with 1 base of the junction left unmatched. Germline CDR1 and CDR2: SNHLY and FYNNEI. CDR3 length equals 13 residues. With respect to this clone: The antigen remains unidentified.

PCR involved 60 Vbeta and 13 Jbeta primers. Assay: immunoSEQ multiplex PCR; the TCRdb copy retains only in-frame clones and omits some. The sample has 120,000 or so clones; roughly four fifths are singletons. V gene TRBV2 combines with J gene TRBJ1-1, with 7 bases identical to TRBD1. Input material: PBMCs. The clonotype comes from a woman between 40 and 55 years old in good health and CMV-seropositive. Written as DNA, the CDR3 is TGTGCCAGCAGTTACAGGGGGAACACTGAAGCTTTCTTT. This encodes CASSYRGNTEAFF.